Included here is one TCR beta chain sequence, with context. The entry originates in a study of shared clonotypes between healthy human individuals. For every subset, genomic DNA was evenly distributed across several immunoSEQ plates. TCRdb's copy holds only in-frame clones and misses some; the assay was immunoSEQ multiplex PCR. Among about 2 million clones listed, just under 95% were seen once. CDR1 SNHLY and CDR2 FYNNEI come from the germline V gene. The CDR3 contains 15 residues. V was clipped by 6 bases and J by 3 bases, with 18 bases between them. Naive CD8 cells lacked CD45RO, underwent positive selection for CCR7 and left out terminally differentiated effector memory CD45RA+ cells.

The rearrangement uses TRBV2 and TRBJ2-7; D may match TRBD1 or TRBD2 (5 bases each). Sequencing used naive CD8+ T cells sorted from blood. The receptor was derived from a man younger than 35 in good health. CDR3 sequence (DNA): TGTGCCAGCAGAGTCTGGGACGGACAACTCTACGAGCAGTACTTC. Its translation: CASRVWDGQLYEQYF.